Shown below are 27 T cell receptor beta chains from a single sample sequenced in a study of T-cell reconstitution after alpha-beta-depleted transplantation in children. The TCRbeta library incorporated unique molecular identifiers. TCRdb passed the PCR reads through MiXCR, listing each CDR3 protein once. The table includes about 610,000 distinct CDR3 sequences, 8% to 11% detected once. This specimen consisted of PBMCs from the stem cell graft donor, obtained from the stem cell graft. The receptors derive from a human donor who donated a stem cell graft to a child with acute myeloid leukemia.

This clonotype was seen many times. V gene TRBV6-4 combines with J gene TRBJ2-1; no clear D gene. Trimming removed 4 bases from V and 0 bases from J, with 10 bases in between. The V gene's germline CDR1 is MRHNA and CDR2 SNTAGT. The CDR3 contains 15 residues. The chain's CDR3 is CASSVGPSSYNEQFF. The CDR3 DNA is TGTGCCAGCAGTGTCGGGCCTAGCTCCTACAATGAGCAGTTCTTC.

This clonotype appeared a few times. The CDR3 loop reads CASSEIWREGETQYF. CDR3 bases: TGCGCCAGCAGTGAGATATGGCGGGAAGGAGAGACCCAGTACTTC. V and J are TRBV10-2 and TRBJ2-5; D is perhaps TRBD2 (6 bases). The CDR3 extends over 15 amino acids. CDR1 and CDR2 from the germline V gene are WSHSY and SAAADI. Deletions cut 2 bases from V and 4 bases from J, with 14 bases between.

V and J are TRBV19 and TRBJ2-2; possible D gene TRBD2, 5 bases. CDR3 length equals 14 residues. The germline V and J ends were trimmed by 0 bases and 4 bases, with 6 bases remaining between them. CDR1 is LNHDA, CDR2 SQIVND, per germline (reference sequence). The CDR3 spells CASSIELATGELFF. The DNA of the CDR3 is TGTGCCAGTAGTATAGAGCTAGCCACCGGGGAGCTGTTTTTT. Drawing the rest from reference TRBV19 and TRBJ2-2, the complete variable domain is DGGITQSPKYLFRKEGQNVTLSCEQNLNHDAMYWYRQDPGQGLRLIYYSQIVNDFQKGDIAEGYSVSREKKESFPLTVTSAQKNPTAFYLCASSIELATGELFFGEGSRLTVL.

The chain joins TRBV24-1 to TRBJ2-2; D is unclear. CDR3 length equals 15 residues. V lost 7 bases and J lost 0, with 11 bases in between. Germline CDR1 KGHDR, CDR2 SFDVKD. This chain's CDR3 is CATSWGLANTGELFF. CDR3 sequence (DNA): TGTGCCACCAGCTGGGGTTTGGCGAACACCGGGGAGCTGTTTTTT.

V and J are TRBV5-1 and TRBJ2-5; TRBD2 aligns across 13 bases. The ends lost 7 bases at V and 3 bases at J; junction bases unmatched: 9. Germline V gene sequence: CDR1 SGHRS, CDR2 YFSETQ. The CDR3 extends over 16 amino acids. The CDR3 DNA reads TGCGCCAGCTCCCTAGAGGGACTAGCGGGAAAAGAGACCCAGTACTTC. This gives the protein CASSLEGLAGKETQYF.

Of note for this clonotype: Its ends do not fully match the called genes, so a read error is possible. This chain connects TRBV5-1 to TRBJ2-3, with D maybe TRBD2 (5 bases). The CDR3 totals 14 residues. In germline, CDR1 is SGHRS, CDR2 YFSETQ. CDR3 sequence (DNA): TGCGCCAGCAGATTGGCTGTTCCGGGGGATACGCAGTATTTT. This translates into CASRLAVPGDTQYF.

Many counts were recorded for this clonotype. This chain joins TRBV10-3 and TRBJ1-5, with TRBD1 matching 7 bases. Germline CDR1 ENHRY, CDR2 SYGVKD. The CDR3 sequence is 15 residues long. V shed 4 bases and J 2 bases; nucleotides not matched to a gene: 5. CDR3 coding DNA: TGTGCCATCAGTGGAGGAACAGGGGGCAATCAGCCCCAGCATTTT. Translated, it gives CAISGGTGGNQPQHF.

The chain links TRBV7-3 to TRBJ2-3; the match to TRBD1 covers 10 bases. Looked up from germline, CDR1 is SGHTA and CDR2 is FQGTGA. V lost 1 base, J lost 0 bases, and 7 bases stayed unmatched. This CDR3 has 18 amino acids. For the CDR3, the DNA is TGTGCCAGCAGCTTAATCAGTACGGGACAGGGGAGCACAGATACGCAGTATTTT. This translates into CASSLISTGQGSTDTQYF.

In this sample, this clonotype turned up a few times. The CDR3 loop reads CASNRGTAEQFF. CDR3 coding DNA: TGTGCCAGCAACAGGGGGACAGCGGAGCAGTTCTTC. The chain is built from TRBV7-2 and TRBJ2-1; 8 nucleotides agree with TRBD1. Germline V lookup: CDR1 SGHTA, CDR2 FQGNSA. V lost 7 bases and J lost 10; bases outside the gene matches: 6. This CDR3 has 12 amino acids. Supplemented by reference TRBV7-2 and TRBJ2-1, the full variable domain reads GAGVSQSPSNKVTEKGKDVELRCDPISGHTALYWYRQSLGQGLEFLIYFQGNSAPDKSGLPSDRFSAERTGGSVSTLTIQRTQQEDSAVYLCASNRGTAEQFFGPGTRLTVL.

This clonotype has a handful of counts. The chain has TRBV7-2 and TRBJ1-1; D call uncertain. V lost 3 bases, J lost 6 bases, and 8 bases lay in between. The CDR3 is 12 amino acids. Germline values: CDR1 SGHTA, CDR2 FQGNSA. The chain's CDR3 is CASSLGFAEAFF. The CDR3 DNA is TGTGCCAGCAGCTTGGGATTCGCTGAAGCTTTCTTT.

Ten or more counts support this clonotype. J is TRBJ2-3 and V is TRBV4-2; 10 bases map to TRBD2. CDR3 length: 17 amino acids. J gave up 10 bases and V 0 bases, and 13 bases lay outside the gene matches. Germline CDR1 is LGHNA and CDR2 is YNFKEQ. CDR3 loop: CASSQDLPLAGVDPQYF. The CDR3 DNA reads as TGTGCCAGCAGCCAAGATCTTCCCCTAGCGGGAGTCGATCCGCAGTATTTT.

This clonotype occurred many times. The chain carries TRBV2 and TRBJ2-3; a weak D match, TRBD1 (6 bases). The germline V and J ends were trimmed by 6 bases and 2 bases, with 12 bases remaining between them. Per germline, CDR1 SNHLY and CDR2 FYNNEI. The CDR3 covers 14 residues. The CDR3 loop reads CASRDQGNTDTQYF. CDR3 DNA: TGTGCCAGCAGGGATCAGGGGAACACAGATACGCAGTATTTT.

The chain employs TRBV19 and TRBJ2-4; D perhaps matches TRBD2 (6 bases). The CDR3 totals 18 residues. V shed 0 bases and J shed 5 bases, with 20 bases lying between them. Germline CDR1 is LNHDA and CDR2 is SQIVND (reference sequence). The CDR3 loop reads CASSIDQKAGPTQNIQYF. Written as DNA, the CDR3 is TGTGCCAGTAGTATAGATCAGAAAGCGGGCCCTACCCAAAACATTCAGTACTTC.

The V call is TRBV19, the J call TRBJ2-7; 11 bases align to TRBD1. The CDR3 is made up of 14 amino acids. Per the germline V gene, CDR1 is LNHDA and CDR2 is SQIVND (reference sequence). V shed 6 bases and J 4 bases; nucleotides not matched to a gene: 5. DNA for the CDR3: TGTGCCAGTAGGCCGGGACAGGGGGTTTACGAGCAGTACTTC. Its translation is CASRPGQGVYEQYF.

This clonotype was detected ten times or more. V gene TRBV29-1 combines with J gene TRBJ2-2, with 9 bases aligning to TRBD2. CDR1 is SQVTM, CDR2 ANQGSEA, per germline. Unmatched junction bases numbered 10, after V lost 6 bases and J lost 5 bases. The CDR3 has 15 amino acids. CDR3 nucleotides: TGCAGCGTGGGCCACTTGGCGGGAGGGACCGGGGAGCTGTTTTTT. This codes for CSVGHLAGGTGELFF.

The chain uses TRBV12-3 or TRBV12-4 and TRBJ2-5, with D unclear. The CDR3 contains 14 residues. V gave up 5 bases and J gave up 3 bases, with 13 bases separating them. The CDR3: CASSTGPWEETQYF. The DNA for the CDR3 is TGTGCCAGCAGTACCGGCCCCTGGGAAGAGACCCAGTACTTC.

In this sample, this clonotype turned up a few times. The chain couples TRBV11-2 to TRBJ2-7, with TRBD2 as a possible D gene (5 bases). V was cut by 1 base and J by 4 bases, with 14 bases left in between. Germline assignment: CDR1 SGHAT and CDR2 FQNNGV. The CDR3 sequence is 15 residues long. This CDR3 reads CASSLVFGEWYEQYF. The CDR3 DNA reads as TGTGCCAGCAGCTTAGTTTTCGGGGAGTGGTACGAGCAGTACTTC.

The rearrangement uses TRBV6-2 or TRBV6-3 and TRBJ2-1; 9 bases map to TRBD1. This CDR3 spans 18 amino acids. Germline CDR1 is MNHEY and CDR2 is SVGEGT. The ends lost 6 bases at V and 2 bases at J; junction bases unmatched: 14. The CDR3 DNA reads TGTGCCAGCAGGAGTTTTCGGCCGGGACAGGGAACCTACAATGAGCAGTTCTTC. Its translation is CASRSFRPGQGTYNEQFF.

This clonotype was recorded at least ten times. The chain combines TRBV7-8 with TRBJ1-5, with D hard to call. Per germline, CDR1 SGHVS and CDR2 FQNEAQ. V was clipped by 1 base and J by 3 bases, with 10 bases between them. The CDR3 runs 15 residues. CDR3 sequence (DNA): TGTGCCAGCAGCTTAGGTGGAGGGTACAATCAGCCCCAGCATTTT. This sequence encodes CASSLGGGYNQPQHF.

The J gene is TRBJ2-7, the V gene TRBV24-1; D possibly matches TRBD1 or TRBD2 (5 bases each). CDR3 length equals 15 residues. Trimming stripped 2 bases from V and 11 bases from J, with 21 bases between. The germline V gene has CDR1 KGHDR and CDR2 SFDVKD. The CDR3 is CATSDSSRDAGVKYF. The CDR3 DNA reads TGTGCCACCAGTGATTCAAGCCGGGACGCCGGTGTTAAGTACTTC.

This clonotype appeared a few times. The chain carries TRBV3-1 and TRBJ2-5; possible D gene TRBD2, 5 bases. The germline V and J ends were trimmed by 3 bases and 7 bases, with 9 bases remaining between them. Germline V gene sequence: CDR1 LGHDT, CDR2 YNNKEL (reference sequence). The CDR3 has 12 amino acids. As DNA, the CDR3 is TGTGCCAGCAGCCAGATCGAGGGGACCCAGTACTTC. This encodes CASSQIEGTQYF.

This clonotype was seen a handful of times. V is TRBV29-1 and J is TRBJ1-4; TRBD1 aligns across 8 bases. The CDR3 extends over 13 amino acids. V dropped 6 bases and J dropped 5; count of bases not matched to a gene: 5. The germline V gene has CDR1 SQVTM and CDR2 ANQGSEA. The CDR3 DNA reads as TGCAGCGTGGCCGGGACAGGAAATGAAAAACTGTTTTTT. Protein product: CSVAGTGNEKLFF.

The table lists this clonotype with a few counts. The chain links TRBV12-3 or TRBV12-4 to TRBJ2-7; 7 bases line up with TRBD1. This CDR3 spans 14 amino acids. V lost 5 bases and J lost 3; bases outside the gene matches: 7. The CDR3 spells CASSNDRDIYEQYF. Here the CDR3 DNA reads TGTGCCAGCAGTAACGACAGGGATATCTACGAGCAGTACTTC.

The chain recombines TRBV3-1 with TRBJ2-5; maybe TRBD2 (5 bases). V was clipped by 2 bases and J by 1 base, with 8 bases between them. The CDR3 loop spans 14 amino acids. Per the germline V gene, CDR1 is LGHDT and CDR2 is YNNKEL (reference sequence). In DNA, the CDR3 is TGTGCCAGCAGCCAAAGAGGAGGCCAAGAGACCCAGTACTTC. This codes for CASSQRGGQETQYF.

CDR3 in amino acids: CASRDRGVNYGYTF. In DNA, the CDR3 is TGTGCCAGCAGGGACAGGGGAGTAAACTATGGCTACACCTTC. The genes are TRBV6-1 and TRBJ1-2, with 9 positions matching TRBD1. CDR1 is MNHNS and CDR2 is SASEGT in the germline V gene. The CDR3 length is 14 residues. J lost 2 bases, V lost 6 bases, and 4 bases had no gene match.

The CDR3 here is CASSPSRQYF. CDR3 DNA sequence: TGTGCCAGCTCTCCCAGCAGGCAGTATTTT. The chain employs TRBV6-5 and TRBJ2-3, with D unclear. Germline CDR1 and CDR2: MNHEY and SVGAGI. This CDR3 region has 10 residues. Trimming pared 8 bases from V and 11 bases from J, leaving 11 bases between.

This clonotype was counted only a few times. The rearrangement joins TRBV20-1 to TRBJ2-5; no clear D. The CDR3 length is 12 residues. V dropped 2 bases and J dropped 5 bases, with 9 bases sitting between them. Per germline, CDR1 DFQATT and CDR2 SNEGSKA (reference sequence). As DNA, the CDR3 is TGCAGTGCTAGACTCCACTCGGAGACCCAGTACTTC. Amino acid sequence: CSARLHSETQYF.